The 21 T cell receptor beta chains below all came from one sample that was sequenced in a study of molecular identifiers for immune sequencing clone quantification. MiXCR was run by TCRdb on the PCR reads, yielding one entry per CDR3 protein. The sample includes around 460,000 distinct CDR3 sequences, about a fifth of them seen just once. The sequenced sample consisted of naive CD8+ T cells from blood, with Jurkat cell RNA spiked in. Sample subset: FACS-sorted CD8+CD4-CCR7+CD45RA+ naive T cells. These receptors were collected from a human donor in good health. Some libraries in this study had Jurkat cell RNA spiked in.

This clonotype was observed a handful of times. The chain links TRBV6-6 to TRBJ2-7; maybe TRBD2 (6 bases). Trimming cost V 6 bases and J 3 bases, with 24 bases left between them. Germline CDR1 reads MNHNY; CDR2 reads SVGAGI (reference sequence). The CDR3 is 17 amino acids. The CDR3 region has the DNA TGTGCCAGCAGCCCCGCGGGACGTCTGGGACTGAGCTACGAGCAGTACTTC. Translating gives CASSPAGRLGLSYEQYF.

This clonotype was recorded many times. The CDR3 loop reads CASSLATGLSTDTQYF. The CDR3 nucleotides read TGTGCCAGCAGCTTGGCAACAGGACTTAGCACAGATACGCAGTATTTT. The rearrangement joins TRBV5-4 to TRBJ2-3; D may correspond to TRBD1 or TRBD2 (5 bases each). The germline gives CDR1 SGHNT, CDR2 YYREEE (reference sequence). The CDR3 extends over 16 amino acids. Trimming left V 0 bases short and J 0 bases short, with 11 bases between.

This clonotype has just a few counts. This could be a read error, since a much larger clone is one nucleotide away. The chain links TRBV5-1 to TRBJ2-3; 9 bases are shared with TRBD2. This CDR3 comprises 16 residues. V lost 4 bases, J lost 2 bases, and 8 bases stayed unmatched. Germline CDR1 SGHRS, CDR2 YFSETQ. The chain's CDR3 is CASSEASGASTDTQYF. CDR3 sequence (DNA): TGCGCCAGCAGCGAAGCTAGCGGGGCTTCCACAGATACGCAGTATTTT. Full variable domain (remainder filled in from reference TRBV5-1 and TRBJ2-3): KAGVTQTPRYLIKTRGQQVTLSCSPISGHRSVSWYQQTPGQGLQFLFEYFSETQRNKGNFPGRFSGRQFSNSRSEMNVSTLELGDSALYLCASSEASGASTDTQYFGPGTRLTVL.

This clonotype was observed many times. The gene calls are TRBV7-9 and TRBJ2-7; D is uncertain. Germline CDR1 and CDR2: SEHNR and FQNEAQ (reference sequence). Trimming cost V 4 bases and J 3 bases, with 7 bases left between them. The CDR3 sequence is 12 residues long. CDR3: CASSSEYYEQYF. The DNA for the CDR3 is TGTGCCAGCAGCTCGGAATACTACGAGCAGTACTTC.

This clonotype was detected only a few times. V is TRBV27 and J is TRBJ1-6, with D possibly TRBD1 on 5 matching bases. Trimming took off 3 bases at V and 3 bases at J, with 15 bases between the two ends. The germline V gene encodes CDR1 MNHEY and CDR2 SMNVEV (reference sequence). CDR3 length: 17 amino acids. CDR3 DNA sequence: TGTGCCAGCAGTTTCTCGCCGTGGGACCGCTATAATTCACCCCTCCACTTT. Translation: CASSFSPWDRYNSPLHF.

The sample holds many counts of this clonotype. This chain uses TRBV4-3 with TRBJ1-1; the D is unclear. Trimming left V 5 bases short and J 7 bases short, with 17 bases between. This CDR3 is built from 14 residues. Germline CDR1 LGHNA, CDR2 YSLEER. In DNA, the CDR3 is TGCGCCAGCAGCGCTCGTTGGGCGGAAGGTGAAGCTTTCTTT. Protein sequence: CASSARWAEGEAFF.

This clonotype was picked up many times. The genes are TRBV4-1 and TRBJ2-7, with 9 positions matching TRBD2. Germline-derived CDR1 and CDR2 are MGHRA and YSYEKL. The length of the CDR3 is 16 residues. V lost 0 bases, J lost 6 bases, and 9 bases stayed unmatched. The CDR3 coding sequence is TGCGCCAGCAGCCAAGATAGTGGCACTAGCGGGCGCGAGCAGTACTTC. Translation gives CASSQDSGTSGREQYF.

A word on this clonotype: A much larger clonotype is one base distant, so this may be a read error. V and J are TRBV28 and TRBJ2-5, with D possibly being TRBD1 or TRBD2 (7 bases each). This CDR3 has 13 amino acids. Germline V gene lookup returns CDR1 MDHEN and CDR2 SYDVKM. The CDR3 here is CAGSPTGEGTQYF. The CDR3 DNA reads as TGTGCCGGCAGTCCTACAGGGGAGGGGACCCAGTACTTC.

This clonotype was seen at least ten times. V gene TRBV9 combines with J gene TRBJ2-2; 9 bases fit TRBD1. The trim removed 3 bases at V and 5 bases at J, leaving 5 bases unmatched. This CDR3 spans 15 amino acids. Looked up from germline, CDR1 is SGDLS and CDR2 is YYNGEE. CDR3 region: CASSEDRGGTGELFF. The DNA for the CDR3 is TGTGCCAGCAGCGAGGACAGGGGAGGGACCGGGGAGCTGTTTTTT.

This clonotype has a handful of counts. The V call is TRBV19, the J call TRBJ1-5; a possible D gene is TRBD1 (6 bases). Germline CDR1 and CDR2: LNHDA and SQIVND (reference sequence). CDR3 length equals 16 residues. Trimming took 5 bases from V and 0 from J, leaving 14 bases between them. CDR3 sequence (DNA): TGTGCCAGTAGTGGGGCTGGACAGTTTAGCAATCAGCCCCAGCATTTT. Protein: CASSGAGQFSNQPQHF.

The chain uses TRBV15 and TRBJ2-3; the match to TRBD2 covers 10 bases. J gave up 2 bases and V 1 base, and 9 bases lay outside the gene matches. Germline CDR1 LNHNV, CDR2 YYDKDF (reference sequence). The CDR3 consists of 18 residues. The DNA of the CDR3 is TGTGCCACCAGCAGAGTTTGGCCGACTAGCGGGTTCACAGATACGCAGTATTTT. It encodes CATSRVWPTSGFTDTQYF.

With regard to this clonotype: A much larger clonotype is one base distant, so this may be a read error. This sequence joins TRBV6-2 or TRBV6-3 and TRBJ2-2; D ambiguous. Trimming left V 10 bases short and J 3 bases short, with 12 bases between. Looked up from germline, CDR1 is MNHEY and CDR2 is SVGEGT. The CDR3 has 13 residues. CDR3 loop: CANGTAYTGELFF. CDR3 nucleotides: TGTGCCAACGGTACGGCGTACACCGGGGAGCTGTTTTTT.

J is TRBJ2-1 and V is TRBV9, with TRBD1 identical over 7 bases. V trimming: 0 bases; J trimming: 4 bases; junction bases outside the gene matches: 10. Germline loops: CDR1 SGDLS, CDR2 YYNGEE. The CDR3 contains 17 residues. The CDR3 DNA reads as TGTGCCAGCAGCGTAGGGTCAGCAGGGGGAGTTTACAATGAGCAGTTCTTC. It codes for CASSVGSAGGVYNEQFF. Supplemented by reference TRBV9 and TRBJ2-1, the full variable domain reads DSGVTQTPKHLITATGQRVTLRCSPRSGDLSVYWYQQSLDQGLQFLIQYYNGEERAKGNILERFSAQQFPDLHSELNLSSLELGDSALYFCASSVGSAGGVYNEQFFGPGTRLTVL.

This clonotype was observed a few times. This chain links TRBV6-4 with TRBJ2-7; no clear D. The CDR3 sequence is 13 residues long. Germline V gene data show CDR1 as MRHNA and CDR2 as SNTAGT. The V end lost 0 bases, the J end lost 7 bases, and 10 bases lay between the germline ends. The CDR3 DNA reads TGTGCCAGCAGTGACTCCATCCGGTCTGAGCAGTACTTC. Translated: CASSDSIRSEQYF.

This clonotype was seen just once. A single base separates this from a much larger clone, so it may be a read error. The CDR3 end shows no conserved phenylalanine or tryptophan, and so a read error is likely. The chain recombines TRBV12-3 or TRBV12-4 with TRBJ2-7, with D unresolved. CDR3 length: 15 amino acids. Trimming shortened V by 7 bases and J by 3 bases, and 19 bases separated the two germline ends. The chain's CDR3 is CASKEERRPGYEQYL. The CDR3 nucleotides read TGTGCCAGCAAGGAAGAGCGCCGGCCGGGCTACGAGCAGTACCTC.

This sequence joins TRBV7-6 and TRBJ2-7; perhaps D is TRBD1 or TRBD2 (5 bases each). The CDR3 contains 15 residues. CDR1 is SGHVS and CDR2 is FNYEAQ in the germline V gene. With 4 bases removed from V and 5 bases from J, the gap between germline ends came to 18 bases. The CDR3 nucleotides are TGTGCCAGCAGCTCATCGGGGCGGGCTGGCGACGAGCAGTACTTC. It translates to CASSSSGRAGDEQYF.

This clonotype appeared a few times. The chain has TRBV7-9 and TRBJ2-1; D not certain. V lost 5 bases and J lost 0, with 11 bases in between. Looked up from germline, CDR1 is SEHNR and CDR2 is FQNEAQ (reference sequence). The length of the CDR3 is 15 residues. CDR3 residues: CASSPILNSYNEQFF. In nucleotides, the CDR3 is TGTGCCAGCAGCCCTATTCTTAACTCCTACAATGAGCAGTTCTTC.

This clonotype was seen repeatedly, ten times or more. The chain joins TRBV5-1 to TRBJ2-3, with D possibly being TRBD1 (6 bases). Trimming took off 3 bases at V and 3 bases at J, with 14 bases between the two ends. CDR1 is SGHRS, CDR2 YFSETQ, per germline. The CDR3 covers 15 residues. The CDR3 DNA is TGCGCCAGCAGCTGGGCAGGGGATGTTACAGATACGCAGTATTTT. This sequence encodes CASSWAGDVTDTQYF.

In the case of this clonotype: A much larger clone differs by one base, so this may be a read error. The V call is TRBV28, the J call TRBJ2-3; no firm D call. Germline lookup yields CDR1 MDHEN and CDR2 SYDVKM. This CDR3 spans 16 amino acids. CDR3 nucleotides: TGTGCCTGCAGTTTAGAATGGGGATATAGCACAGATACGCAGTATTTT. This encodes CACSLEWGYSTDTQYF.

Details on this clonotype: Possible read error: a much larger clone is one base away. V is TRBV14 and J is TRBJ2-5, with D perhaps matching TRBD1 (6 bases). V lost 1 base and J 1 base, leaving 13 bases between the germline ends. Germline V gives CDR1 SGHDN, CDR2 FVKESK. The CDR3 runs 16 residues. This CDR3 reads CASSQGYGQRQETQYF. CDR3 nucleotide sequence: TGTGCCAGCAGCCAAGGGTACGGACAGCGCCAAGAGACCCAGTACTTC.

This clonotype has just one count. The chain combines TRBV20-1 with TRBJ1-5, with TRBD1 as a possible D gene (5 bases). With 6 bases removed from V and 2 bases from J, the gap between germline ends came to 14 bases. CDR1 and CDR2 from the germline V gene are DFQATT and SNEGSKA (reference sequence). The CDR3 spans 14 residues. This chain's CDR3 is CSAQAGNRNQPQHF. CDR3 nucleotide sequence: TGCAGTGCGCAAGCAGGGAATCGCAATCAGCCCCAGCATTTT.